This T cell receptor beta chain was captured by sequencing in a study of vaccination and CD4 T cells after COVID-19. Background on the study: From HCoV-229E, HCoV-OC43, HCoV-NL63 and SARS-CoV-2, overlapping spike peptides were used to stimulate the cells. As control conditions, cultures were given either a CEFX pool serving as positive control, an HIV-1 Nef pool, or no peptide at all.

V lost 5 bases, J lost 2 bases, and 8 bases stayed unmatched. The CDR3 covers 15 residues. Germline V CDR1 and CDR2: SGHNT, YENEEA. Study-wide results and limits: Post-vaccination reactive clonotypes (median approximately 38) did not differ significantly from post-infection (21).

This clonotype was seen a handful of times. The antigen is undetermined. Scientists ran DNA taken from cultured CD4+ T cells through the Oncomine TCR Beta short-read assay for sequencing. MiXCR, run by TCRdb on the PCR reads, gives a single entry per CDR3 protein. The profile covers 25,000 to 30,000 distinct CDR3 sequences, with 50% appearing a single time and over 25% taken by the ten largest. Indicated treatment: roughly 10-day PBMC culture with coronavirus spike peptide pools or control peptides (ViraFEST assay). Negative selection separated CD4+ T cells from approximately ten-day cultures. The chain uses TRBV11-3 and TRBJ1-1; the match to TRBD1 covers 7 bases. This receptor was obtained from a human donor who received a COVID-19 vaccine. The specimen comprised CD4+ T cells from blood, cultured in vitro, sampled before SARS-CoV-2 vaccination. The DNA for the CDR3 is TGTGCCAGCAGCGGATCGGGACAGATTAACACTGAAGCTTTCTTT. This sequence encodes CASSGSGQINTEAFF.